This TCR beta chain was sequenced during a study of blood T cell repertoires in COVID-19. Germline V gene sequence: CDR1 SEHNR, CDR2 FQNEAQ (reference sequence). The CDR3 totals 16 residues. With V trimmed by 1 base and J by 2 bases, 5 bases remained unmatched. Only in-frame clones appear in the TCRdb table, and some are missing; sequencing was by immunoSEQ multiplex PCR. The data contain roughly 400,000 clones, approximately 87% of them singletons. The Seattle site enrolled patients during active infection and followed them longitudinally. The V call is TRBV7-9, the J call TRBJ2-5; 9 bases are shared with TRBD2. The TCR was taken from a woman in her fifties or sixties with COVID-19, enrolled during active disease. The sample taken for sequencing was peripheral blood. CDR3 region: CASSLVYTSGQETQYF. The CDR3 DNA follows: TGTGCCAGCAGCTTAGTATATACTAGCGGGCAAGAGACCCAGTACTTC.